These 30 T cell receptor beta chains were sequenced from one sample in a study of Ad26.COV2.S vaccination and SARS-CoV-2 variants. The table came from immunoSEQ multiplex PCR; TCRdb's copy has only in-frame clones and leaves some out. This sample carries 410,000 or so clones, over 80% of them seen once, and the ten largest clones take approximately 1.6%. As for treatment: around 19 received Ad26.COV2.S at low or high dose, single or two shots; a few received placebo; per-sample allocation not given. The study sampled participants on day 63 after the first vaccine or placebo injection. The specimen comprised peripheral blood, sampled in a trial of Ad26.COV2.S vaccine versus placebo. Receptor source: a person aged 18-65 years who received the Ad26.COV2.S COVID-19 vaccine or a placebo.

The chain joins TRBV25-1 to TRBJ2-1, with 9 bases lining up with TRBD2. The CDR3 is 15 amino acids. Germline CDR1 is MGHDK and CDR2 is SYGVNS. With V trimmed by 0 bases and J by 7 bases, 4 bases remained unmatched. CDR3 in amino acids: CASSEYSGGINEQFF. DNA for the CDR3: TGTGCCAGCAGTGAATACAGCGGGGGGATTAATGAGCAGTTCTTC. The full variable domain, in which reference TRBV25-1 and TRBJ2-1 provide the parts outside the CDR3, is EADIYQTPRYLVIGTGKKITLECSQTMGHDKMYWYQQDPGMELHLIHYSYGVNSTEKGDLSSESTVSRIRTEHFPLTLESARPSHTSQYLCASSEYSGGINEQFFGPGTRLTVL.

This clone was counted a few times. The chain is built from TRBV6-5 and TRBJ1-6, with D maybe TRBD1 (6 bases). With 0 bases removed from V and 3 bases from J, the gap between germline ends came to 9 bases. CDR3 length: 16 amino acids. CDR1 is MNHEY and CDR2 is SVGAGI in the germline V gene. CDR3 loop: CASSYSGGGYNSPLHF. The CDR3 nucleotides read TGTGCCAGCAGTTACTCGGGAGGGGGCTATAATTCACCCCTCCACTTT.

The genes are TRBV6-4 and TRBJ2-2, with D perhaps TRBD1 (6 bases). CDR1 is MRHNA and CDR2 is SNTAGT in the germline V gene. This CDR3 region has 16 residues. The V end was cut by 0 bases, the J end by 4 bases, with 12 bases between. CDR3 sequence (DNA): TGTGCCAGCAGTGACTCGAGCAGGGGCGCCACCGGGGAGCTGTTTTTT. This encodes CASSDSSRGATGELFF.

CDR3 nucleotide sequence: TGTGCCAGCAGCGTAGGCGGGGGGCGCTACGAGCAGTACTTC. The encoded protein is CASSVGGGRYEQYF. V gene TRBV9 combines with J gene TRBJ2-7; 8 nucleotides match TRBD2. Germline V CDR1 and CDR2: SGDLS, YYNGEE. With V trimmed by 0 bases and J by 3 bases, 2 bases remained unmatched. This CDR3 spans 14 amino acids.

This clone was observed a single time. The chain carries TRBV6-6 and TRBJ1-4; 8 nucleotides agree with TRBD1. This CDR3 spans 17 amino acids. Germline V gene sequence: CDR1 MNHNY, CDR2 SVGAGI (reference sequence). Trimming took 5 bases from V and 7 from J; bases not matched to a gene: 15. The DNA for the CDR3 is TGTGCCAGCAGTCCCATGCTCCTTGACAGGGGCGGTGAAAAACTGTTTTTT. Translating it yields CASSPMLLDRGGEKLFF.

V gene TRBV6-2 or TRBV6-3 combines with J gene TRBJ2-5, with 12 bases that match TRBD2. The germline V gene encodes CDR1 MNHEY and CDR2 SVGEGT. V shed 0 bases, J shed 4 bases, and the junction held 12 bases outside the gene matches. The CDR3 runs 19 residues. The CDR3: CASSYSRLAGGLYGETQYF. The CDR3, as DNA: TGTGCCAGCAGTTACTCGAGGCTAGCGGGGGGGCTATACGGAGAGACCCAGTACTTC.

V is TRBV1 and J is TRBJ2-7; TRBD2 is the table's D call and was not checked against the DNA. TRBV1 is a documented pseudogene. The CDR3 sequence is 16 residues long. The CDR3 region has the DNA TGCACCAGCAGCCAAGATTGGTTAGCGGGGAGTTACGAGCAGTACTTC. The encoded protein is CTSSQDWLAGSYEQYF.

The chain combines TRBV6-5 with TRBJ2-1; 13 bases map to TRBD2. Germline CDR1 MNHEY, CDR2 SVGAGI. J was trimmed by 15 bases and V by 6 bases; bases with no gene match: 11. The length of the CDR3 is 14 residues. DNA of the CDR3: TGTGCCAGCAGAAGGACTAGCGGGGGCGAGAAGGGGTTCTTC. The encoded protein is CASRRTSGGEKGFF.

The chain joins TRBV7-2 to TRBJ2-7; no firm D call. The CDR3 has 14 residues. V was shortened by 5 bases and J by 6 bases, with 17 bases between the two germline ends. Germline V gene sequence: CDR1 SGHTA, CDR2 FQGNSA. The CDR3, as DNA: TGTGCCAGCAGCCCCGACTTTCTGGCGTCCGAGCAGTACTTC. The encoded protein is CASSPDFLASEQYF. The full variable domain, completed using reference TRBV7-2 and TRBJ2-7, is GAGVSQSPSNKVTEKGKDVELRCDPISGHTALYWYRQSLGQGLEFLIYFQGNSAPDKSGLPSDRFSAERTGGSVSTLTIQRTQQEDSAVYLCASSPDFLASEQYFGPGTRLTVT.

This chain uses TRBV4-3 with TRBJ2-1; 8 positions agree with TRBD2. J was trimmed by 1 base and V by 1 base; bases with no gene match: 3. This CDR3 spans 16 amino acids. Germline V gives CDR1 LGHNA, CDR2 YSLEER. In DNA, the CDR3 is TGCGCCAGCAGCCAAGGTAGCGGGGAATCCTACAATGAGCAGTTCTTC. Residues: CASSQGSGESYNEQFF.

CDR3 sequence reads: CAWRGGTYKGWDNSPLHF. The DNA of the CDR3 is TGTGCCTGGAGGGGTGGCACTTATAAAGGGTGGGATAATTCACCCCTCCACTTT. This chain links TRBV30 with TRBJ1-6, with D unclear. Germline values: CDR1 GTSNPN, CDR2 SVGIG (reference sequence). Between the trimmed V and J ends, which lost 3 bases and 5 bases, there was a span of 23 bases. The CDR3 loop spans 18 amino acids.

This clone was observed a handful of times. J is TRBJ2-3 and V is TRBV10-3; tentatively, D is TRBD1 (6 bases). This CDR3 has 15 amino acids. Trimming removed 3 bases from V and 0 bases from J, with 10 bases in between. Germline CDR1 is ENHRY and CDR2 is SYGVKD. The CDR3, as DNA: TGTGCCATCAGTGAAATGGGGGCTAGCACAGATACGCAGTATTTT. Amino acids: CAISEMGASTDTQYF.

The chain combines TRBV4-3 with TRBJ1-2; the D is unclear. Trimming pared 5 bases from V and 4 bases from J, leaving 17 bases between. The CDR3 length is 15 residues. CDR1 and CDR2 (germline): LGHNA, YSLEER. The CDR3 DNA follows: TGCGCCAGCAGCAACGCAGAGGGTGGGCGCTATGGCTACACCTTC. Its translation is CASSNAEGGRYGYTF.

The count of this clone is one. The gene calls are TRBV1 and TRBJ2-1; the table's D call of TRBD2 was not tested on the DNA. TRBV1 is a documented pseudogene. The CDR3 spans 20 residues. CDR3 in amino acids: CTSSQDLYGRRKDSYNEQFF. The CDR3 region has the DNA TGCACCAGCAGCCAAGATCTGTACGGCCGGAGGAAGGACTCCTACAATGAGCAGTTCTTC.

The chain has TRBV20-1 and TRBJ2-1; no reliable D call. The ends were cut back, 4 bases at V and 7 bases at J, with 5 bases in the middle. The CDR3 length is 10 residues. The germline V gene encodes CDR1 DFQATT and CDR2 SNEGSKA (reference sequence). CDR3 in DNA: TGCAGTGCTATGAGAAATGAGCAGTTCTTC. Translation gives CSAMRNEQFF.

The chain joins TRBV24-1 to TRBJ1-2; D is ambiguous. CDR1 and CDR2 from the germline V gene are KGHDR and SFDVKD. CDR3 length: 16 amino acids. The V end lost 2 bases, the J end lost 0 bases, and 12 bases lay between the germline ends. CDR3 nucleotide sequence: TGTGCCACCAGTGATTCCGGCGTTGGTTCTAACTATGGCTACACCTTC. Its protein product is CATSDSGVGSNYGYTF.

Comment on this clone: Other DNA sequences in this sample translate to the same CDR3. The V call is TRBV19, the J call TRBJ2-7, with D possibly TRBD2 on 5 matching bases. Germline V gene data show CDR1 as LNHDA and CDR2 as SQIVND (reference sequence). Between the trimmed V and J ends, which lost 1 base and 3 bases, there was a span of 7 bases. CDR3 length: 13 amino acids. CDR3 DNA: TGTGCCAGTAGTATAGGTGAGGGCTACGAGCAGTACTTC. Translation: CASSIGEGYEQYF. The complete variable domain, with remaining parts taken from reference TRBV19 and TRBJ2-7, reads DGGITQSPKYLFRKEGQNVTLSCEQNLNHDAMYWYRQDPGQGLRLIYYSQIVNDFQKGDIAEGYSVSREKKESFPLTVTSAQKNPTAFYLCASSIGEGYEQYFGPGTRLTVT.

The J gene is TRBJ2-1, the V gene TRBV18, with D perhaps matching TRBD1 or TRBD2 (5 bases each). Trimming shortened V by 3 bases and J by 4 bases, and 7 bases separated the two germline ends. CDR1 and CDR2 from the germline V gene are KGHSH and LQKENI. This CDR3 spans 13 amino acids. The CDR3 DNA is TGTGCCAGCTCACCGTGGGGGTACAATGAGCAGTTCTTC. It yields the protein CASSPWGYNEQFF.

The CDR3: CAISERDTQYF. CDR3 bases: TGTGCCATCAGTGAGCGAGATACGCAGTATTTT. The genes are TRBV10-3 and TRBJ2-3; D is unresolved. Germline-derived CDR1 and CDR2 are ENHRY and SYGVKD. V lost 2 bases, J lost 5 bases, and 2 bases lay in between. The CDR3 has 11 residues.

CDR3 sequence (DNA): TGTGCCAGCTCACCGCTAGGACAGGGGGCGTACTATGGCTACACCTTC. Amino acid sequence: CASSPLGQGAYYGYTF. The rearrangement uses TRBV18 and TRBJ1-2, with 11 bases matching TRBD1. The CDR3 totals 16 residues. The J segment lost 3 bases and the V segment lost 3 bases, leaving 6 bases of the junction unmatched. The germline V gene has CDR1 KGHSH and CDR2 LQKENI. The full variable domain, with the rest looked up from reference TRBV18 and TRBJ1-2, is NAGVMQNPRHLVRRRGQEARLRCSPMKGHSHVYWYRQLPEEGLKFMVYLQKENIIDESGMPKERFSAEFPKEGPSILRIQQVVRGDSAAYFCASSPLGQGAYYGYTFGSGTRLTVV.

The chain carries TRBV3-1 (or the pseudogene TRBV3-2) and TRBJ2-3, with 11 positions matching TRBD2. Germline CDR1 reads LGHDT; CDR2 reads YNNKEL (reference sequence). The CDR3 loop spans 17 amino acids. V shed 2 bases, J shed 5 bases, and the junction held 9 bases outside the gene matches. DNA of the CDR3: TGTGCCAGCAGCCAATTACTAGCGGGGGTTGCGAGAGATACGCAGTATTTT. Protein product: CASSQLLAGVARDTQYF.

V is TRBV27 and J is TRBJ2-3; D is unclear. The germline gives CDR1 MNHEY, CDR2 SMNVEV (reference sequence). The V end lost 3 bases, the J end lost 0 bases, and 7 bases lay between the germline ends. The CDR3 is 14 amino acids. CDR3 residues: CASSFLDSTDTQYF. The CDR3 nucleotides read TGTGCCAGCAGTTTTTTGGACAGCACAGATACGCAGTATTTT.

The chain recombines TRBV11-2 with TRBJ1-4; TRBD1 matches 11 bases. Germline V CDR1 and CDR2: SGHAT, FQNNGV. The CDR3 sequence is 15 residues long. Unmatched junction bases numbered 1, after V lost 5 bases and J lost 2 bases. CDR3 sequence: CASSRTGGTNEKLFF. CDR3 sequence (DNA): TGTGCCAGCAGCCGGACAGGGGGCACTAATGAAAAACTGTTTTTT.

The rearrangement uses TRBV19 and TRBJ1-2; 10 bases line up with TRBD1. From germline, CDR1 is LNHDA and CDR2 SQIVND (reference sequence). J lost 6 bases, V lost 5 bases, and 3 bases had no gene match. The CDR3 has 13 amino acids. DNA of the CDR3: TGTGCCAGTAGTCCGACAGGGGGCCATGGCTACACCTTC. Protein product: CASSPTGGHGYTF.

The chain employs TRBV24-1 and TRBJ2-3; no clear D gene. Germline V lookup: CDR1 KGHDR, CDR2 SFDVKD. The length of the CDR3 is 14 residues. Trimming removed 3 bases from V and 4 bases from J, with 10 bases in between. The CDR3 protein is CATSDAGLADTQYF. Written as DNA, the CDR3 is TGTGCCACCAGTGATGCCGGGCTGGCAGATACGCAGTATTTT.

Here the CDR3 DNA reads TGTGCCAGCAACCGGCGGGGGGACGAGCAGTACTTC. It specifies CASNRRGDEQYF. This chain connects TRBV7-2 to TRBJ2-7; TRBD2 matches 8 bases. J was trimmed by 5 bases and V by 7 bases; bases with no gene match: 4. The CDR3 runs to 12 residues. Germline V gene sequence: CDR1 SGHTA, CDR2 FQGNSA.

This clone has a single count. Other DNA sequences in the same sample also yield this CDR3. The rearrangement uses TRBV5-6 and TRBJ2-2, with no clear D. This CDR3 contains 12 residues. V was pared by 0 bases and J by 8 bases, with 5 bases between. CDR1 is SGHDT and CDR2 is YYEEEE in the germline V gene. The CDR3 region is CASSLGAGELFF. The CDR3 region has the DNA TGTGCCAGCAGCTTGGGAGCGGGGGAGCTGTTTTTT.

The chain has TRBV6-5 and TRBJ1-1; no reliable D call. CDR1 and CDR2 from the germline V gene are MNHEY and SVGAGI. Trimming took off 3 bases at V and 3 bases at J, with 11 bases between the two ends. This CDR3 spans 14 amino acids. CDR3 sequence: CASSYSMIDTEAFF. Here the CDR3 DNA reads TGTGCCAGCAGTTATAGTATGATCGACACTGAAGCTTTCTTT.

This sequence joins TRBV4-3 and TRBJ1-1, with TRBD1 matching over 10 bases. The CDR3 has 17 amino acids. With 1 base clipped from V and 0 bases from J, the junction kept 5 bases outside the gene matches. CDR1 and CDR2 from the germline V gene are LGHNA and YSLEER. CDR3 protein: CASSQAGTGAMNTEAFF. The CDR3 DNA sequence: TGCGCCAGCAGCCAAGCCGGGACAGGGGCTATGAACACTGAAGCTTTCTTT.

The chain links TRBV19 to TRBJ2-3; 14 bases are shared with TRBD2. The CDR3 length is 19 residues. Trimming removed 6 bases from V and 3 bases from J; junction bases left unmatched: 14. Germline values: CDR1 LNHDA, CDR2 SQIVND (reference sequence). The CDR3 region has the DNA TGTGCCAGTAGCATTGGACTAGCGGGGGGCAGGGTCTTTACAGATACGCAGTATTTT. Translating gives CASSIGLAGGRVFTDTQYF.